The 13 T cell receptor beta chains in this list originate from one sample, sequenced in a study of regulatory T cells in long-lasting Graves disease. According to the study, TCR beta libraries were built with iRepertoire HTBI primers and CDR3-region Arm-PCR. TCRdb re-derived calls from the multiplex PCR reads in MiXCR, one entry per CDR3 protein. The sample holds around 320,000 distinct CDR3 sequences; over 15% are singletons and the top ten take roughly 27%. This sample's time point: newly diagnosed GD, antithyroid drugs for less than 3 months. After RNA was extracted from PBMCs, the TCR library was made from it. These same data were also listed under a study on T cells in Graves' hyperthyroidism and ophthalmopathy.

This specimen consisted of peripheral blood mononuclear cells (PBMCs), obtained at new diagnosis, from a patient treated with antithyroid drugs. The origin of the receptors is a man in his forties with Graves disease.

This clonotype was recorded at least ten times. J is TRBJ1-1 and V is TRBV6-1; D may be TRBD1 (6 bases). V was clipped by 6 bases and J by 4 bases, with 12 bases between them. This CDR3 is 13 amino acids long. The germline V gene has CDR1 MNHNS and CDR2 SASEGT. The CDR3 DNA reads TGTGCCAGCAGGATGGACAGACTCACTGAAGCTTTCTTT. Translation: CASRMDRLTEAFF.

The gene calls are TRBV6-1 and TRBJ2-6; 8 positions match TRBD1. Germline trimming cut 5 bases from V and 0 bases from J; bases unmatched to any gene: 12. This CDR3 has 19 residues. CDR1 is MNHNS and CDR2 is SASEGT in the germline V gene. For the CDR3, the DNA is TGTGCCAGCAGTCCCCTGACAGGGGAAATCTTCTCTGGGGCCAACGTCCTGACTTTC. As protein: CASSPLTGEIFSGANVLTF.

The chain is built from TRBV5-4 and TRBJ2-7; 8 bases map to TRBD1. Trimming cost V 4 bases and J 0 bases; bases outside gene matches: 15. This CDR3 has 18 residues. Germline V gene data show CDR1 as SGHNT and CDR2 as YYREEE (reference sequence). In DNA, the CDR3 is TGTGCCAGCAGCACCCAGGAAAGACTCGGACAGGGCTCCTACGAGCAGTACTTC. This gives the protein CASSTQERLGQGSYEQYF.

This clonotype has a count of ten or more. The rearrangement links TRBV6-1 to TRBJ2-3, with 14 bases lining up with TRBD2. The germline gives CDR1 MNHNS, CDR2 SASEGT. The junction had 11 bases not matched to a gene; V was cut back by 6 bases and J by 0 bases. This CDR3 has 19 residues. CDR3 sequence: CASSYSGTSGGRSTDTQYF. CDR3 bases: TGTGCCAGCAGCTATTCCGGGACTAGCGGGGGCCGCAGCACAGATACGCAGTATTTT.

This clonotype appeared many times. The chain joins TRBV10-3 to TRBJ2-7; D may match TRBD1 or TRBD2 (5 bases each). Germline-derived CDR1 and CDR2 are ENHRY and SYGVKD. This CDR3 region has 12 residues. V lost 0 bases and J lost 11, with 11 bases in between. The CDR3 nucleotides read TGTGCCATCAGTGAGTCAGAGGGGATAGAGTACTTC. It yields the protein CAISESEGIEYF.

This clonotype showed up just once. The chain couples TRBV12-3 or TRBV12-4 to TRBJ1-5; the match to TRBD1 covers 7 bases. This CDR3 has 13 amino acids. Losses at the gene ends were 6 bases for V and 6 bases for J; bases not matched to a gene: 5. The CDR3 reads CASSFDRAQPQHF. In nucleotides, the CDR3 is TGTGCCAGCAGCTTCGACAGGGCTCAGCCCCAGCATTTT.

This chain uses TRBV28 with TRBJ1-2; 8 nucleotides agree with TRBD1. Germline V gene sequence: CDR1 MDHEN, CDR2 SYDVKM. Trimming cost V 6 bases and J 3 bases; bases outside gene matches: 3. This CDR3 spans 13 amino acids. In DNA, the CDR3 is TGTGCCAGCAGGCTACAGGGGGACTATGGCTACACCTTC. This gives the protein CASRLQGDYGYTF.

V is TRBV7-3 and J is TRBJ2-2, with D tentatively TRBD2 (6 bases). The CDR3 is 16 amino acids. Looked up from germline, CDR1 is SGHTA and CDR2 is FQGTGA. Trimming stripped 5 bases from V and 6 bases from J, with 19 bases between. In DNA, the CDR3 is TGTGCCAGCAGCATCACGACTAGTCGTACGGCCGGGGAGCTGTTTTTT. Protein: CASSITTSRTAGELFF.

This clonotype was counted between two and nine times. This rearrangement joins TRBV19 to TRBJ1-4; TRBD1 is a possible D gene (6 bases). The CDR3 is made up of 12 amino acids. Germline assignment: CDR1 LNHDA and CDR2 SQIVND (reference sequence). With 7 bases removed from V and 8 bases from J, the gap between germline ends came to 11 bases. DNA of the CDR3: TGTGCCAGTACTGGGGGCCTCGAAAAACTGTTTTTT. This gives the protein CASTGGLEKLFF.

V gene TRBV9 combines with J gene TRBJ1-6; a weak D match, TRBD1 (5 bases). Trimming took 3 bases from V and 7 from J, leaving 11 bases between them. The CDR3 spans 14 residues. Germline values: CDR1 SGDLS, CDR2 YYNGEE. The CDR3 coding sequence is TGTGCCAGCAGCGCGGGACGGCTAAATTCACCCCTCCACTTT. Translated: CASSAGRLNSPLHF. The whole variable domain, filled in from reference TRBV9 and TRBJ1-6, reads DSGVTQTPKHLITATGQRVTLRCSPRSGDLSVYWYQQSLDQGLQFLIQYYNGEERAKGNILERFSAQQFPDLHSELNLSSLELGDSALYFCASSAGRLNSPLHFGNGTRLTVT.

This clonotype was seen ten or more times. The CDR3: CASTTSLEAFF. CDR3 nucleotides: TGTGCCAGCACCACTTCGCTCGAAGCTTTCTTT. V usage is TRBV12-3 or TRBV12-4 and J usage is TRBJ1-1, with no clear D. This CDR3 is built from 11 residues. Between the trimmed V and J ends, which lost 7 bases and 8 bases, there was a span of 11 bases.

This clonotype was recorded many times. CDR3 in DNA: TGCGCCAGCAGCCTACTAGGGGTGAACACTGAAGCTTTCTTT. Translating it yields CASSLLGVNTEAFF. The chain has TRBV5-1 and TRBJ1-1; TRBD1 might be the D (5 bases). The V end lost 4 bases, the J end lost 0 bases, and 10 bases lay between the germline ends. Germline lookup yields CDR1 SGHRS and CDR2 YFSETQ. The CDR3 consists of 14 residues.

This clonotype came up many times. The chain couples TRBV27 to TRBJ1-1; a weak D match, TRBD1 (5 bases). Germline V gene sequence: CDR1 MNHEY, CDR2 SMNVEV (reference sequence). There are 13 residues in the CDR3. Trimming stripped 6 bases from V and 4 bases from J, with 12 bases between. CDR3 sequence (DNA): TGTGCCAGCAGCAACAGGCGGAGCACTGAAGCTTTCTTT. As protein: CASSNRRSTEAFF.